Below are 10 T cell receptor beta chains sequenced from a single sample in a study of T cell repertoires in cytomegalovirus infection. Which antigens these TCRs recognize remains unknown. TCRdb passed the reads through MiXCR, listing each CDR3 protein once. The sample includes about 920,000 distinct CDR3 sequences, approximately 31% of them seen just once. Sequenced here: cultured CD8+ T cells from PBMCs, sampled from culture after CMV antigen stimulation. Receptors originate from a human donor in good health (CMV status not recorded). Some clones in this sample may be carry-over from other donors' samples.

In this sample, this clonotype turned up a few times. This rearrangement joins TRBV7-6 to TRBJ2-4; 7 bases agree with TRBD1. V dropped 5 bases and J dropped 0; count of bases not matched to a gene: 7. Looked up from germline, CDR1 is SGHVS and CDR2 is FNYEAQ. CDR3 length equals 16 residues. For the CDR3, the DNA is TGTGCCAGCAGCCTCTCGACAGGGTTAGCCAAAAACATTCAGTACTTC. Protein: CASSLSTGLAKNIQYF.

This clonotype was recorded a few times. The chain carries TRBV12-5 and TRBJ1-3; D is unresolved. The CDR3 consists of 14 residues. Germline CDR1 is LGHNT and CDR2 is FRNRAP. Trimming left V 6 bases short and J 0 bases short, with 9 bases between. Here the CDR3 reads CASGSGPSGNTIYF. In DNA, the CDR3 is TGTGCTAGTGGCTCCGGCCCCTCTGGAAACACCATATATTTT.

This chain joins TRBV2 and TRBJ1-2; 7 bases map to TRBD1. V was clipped by 7 bases and J by 1 base; unmatched bases: 9. CDR3 length: 15 amino acids. The germline gives CDR1 SNHLY, CDR2 FYNNEI. The CDR3 DNA follows: TGTGCCAGCACCCATCGCCAGGGGGGTAACTATGGCTACACCTTC. This encodes CASTHRQGGNYGYTF.

This clonotype has only one observation. The chain joins TRBV12-3 or TRBV12-4 to TRBJ1-5; 10 nucleotides agree with TRBD1. Trimming at V came to 5 bases and at J to 4 bases, leaving 5 bases not matched to a gene. There are 15 residues in the CDR3. CDR3 protein: CASSPPGQGNQPQHF. In DNA, the CDR3 is TGTGCCAGCAGTCCTCCGGGACAGGGGAATCAGCCCCAGCATTTT.

The chain couples TRBV7-3 to TRBJ2-5, with D perhaps TRBD1 or TRBD2 (5 bases each). Trimming removed 2 bases from V and 5 bases from J, with 18 bases in between. The germline CDR1 and CDR2 sequences are SGHTA and FQGTGA. The CDR3 spans 16 residues. CDR3 sequence reads: CASSLYPPGREETQYF. In nucleotides, the CDR3 is TGTGCCAGCAGCTTATACCCCCCAGGGAGAGAGGAGACCCAGTACTTC.

This clonotype was counted between two and nine times. V gene TRBV7-9 combines with J gene TRBJ2-3; D is unclear. This CDR3 comprises 17 residues. Germline assignment: CDR1 SEHNR and CDR2 FQNEAQ (reference sequence). Trimming cost V 5 bases and J 1 base, with 19 bases left between them. CDR3 in amino acids: CASSTWRQRPGTDTQYF. As DNA, the CDR3 is TGTGCCAGCAGCACGTGGCGGCAGCGCCCCGGCACAGATACGCAGTATTTT.

This clonotype has only a few counts. The V call is TRBV7-6, the J call TRBJ2-1, with D perhaps TRBD1 (6 bases). Germline CDR1 and CDR2: SGHVS and FNYEAQ. Trimming took off 3 bases at V and 13 bases at J, with 13 bases between the two ends. The CDR3 runs to 12 residues. The CDR3 DNA follows: TGTGCCAGCAGCTTGGACCGGGACAACCAGTTCTTC. As protein: CASSLDRDNQFF. Based on the CDR3 plus reference TRBV7-6 and TRBJ2-1, the full variable domain is GAGVSQSPRYKVTKRGQDVALRCDPISGHVSLYWYRQALGQGPEFLTYFNYEAQQDKSGLPNDRFSAERPEGSISTLTIQRTEQRDSAMYRCASSLDRDNQFFGPGTRLTVL.

In this sample, this clonotype turned up a few times. The chain is built from TRBV13 and TRBJ1-1, with D unresolved. The CDR3 has 13 residues. CDR1 is PRHDT, CDR2 FYEKMQ, per germline (reference sequence). Trimming removed 5 bases from V and 1 base from J, with 8 bases in between. The CDR3 loop reads CASSPRKNTEAFF. CDR3 DNA sequence: TGTGCCAGCAGCCCCCGGAAGAACACTGAAGCTTTCTTT.

The chain combines TRBV4-2 with TRBJ2-7; the D gene is possibly TRBD1 (6 bases). Per the germline V gene, CDR1 is LGHNA and CDR2 is YNFKEQ. With 4 bases removed from V and 0 bases from J, the gap between germline ends came to 25 bases. CDR3 length: 19 amino acids. This chain's CDR3 is CASSPWGLLANPSSYEQYF. The CDR3, as DNA: TGTGCCAGCAGCCCCTGGGGGCTCCTAGCAAATCCAAGCTCCTACGAGCAGTACTTC.

The sample holds a few counts of this clonotype. The chain links TRBV7-8 to TRBJ2-3, with 8 bases fitting TRBD1. The V and J ends lost 5 bases and 2 bases, in that order; junction bases with no gene match: 9. Germline V gene lookup returns CDR1 SGHVS and CDR2 FQNEAQ. The CDR3 contains 16 residues. The CDR3 DNA reads as TGTGCCAGCAGCCTCCGGGACAGGTTCCTCACAGATACGCAGTATTTT. This codes for CASSLRDRFLTDTQYF.